The 20 T cell receptor beta chains presented below share a single source sample, sequenced in a study of OX40 agonist ivuxolimab in advanced cancers. Clones were sequenced by immunoSEQ multiplex PCR, and TCRdb holds only the in-frame ones, with some missing. The sample includes 45,000 to 50,000 clones, around 87% of them seen just once. The material sequenced was CD4+ or CD8+ T cells sorted from blood, taken in a trial of the OX40 agonist ivuxolimab. The source of these receptors is an adult with an advanced solid tumor such as melanoma, head and neck, liver or kidney cancer.

The gene calls are TRBV5-1 and TRBJ2-5; D is unclear. CDR1 and CDR2 (germline): SGHRS, YFSETQ. The CDR3 has 14 amino acids. Trimming took off 0 bases at V and 0 bases at J, with 6 bases between the two ends. DNA for the CDR3: TGCGCCAGCAGCTTGGAAAGGAACCAAGAGACCCAGTACTTC. This gives the protein CASSLERNQETQYF.

The chain recombines TRBV6-6 with TRBJ1-1, with 8 bases lining up with TRBD1. V lost 6 bases and J lost 5; bases outside the gene matches: 11. The CDR3 has 15 amino acids. Germline lookup yields CDR1 MNHNY and CDR2 SVGAGI (reference sequence). CDR3 in amino acids: CASSPTPTGGTEAFF. CDR3 DNA: TGTGCCAGCAGCCCTACTCCTACAGGGGGGACTGAAGCTTTCTTT.

The V and J genes are TRBV5-6 and TRBJ2-2; 8 bases are shared with TRBD2. The CDR3 sequence is 15 residues long. V was pared by 0 bases and J by 4 bases, with 2 bases of the junction left unmatched. CDR1 and CDR2 (germline): SGHDT, YYEEEE. CDR3 amino acids: CASSLGLAGTGELFF. Here the CDR3 DNA reads TGTGCCAGCAGCTTGGGGCTAGCGGGCACCGGGGAGCTGTTTTTT.

The rearrangement links TRBV18 to TRBJ2-7, with 10 bases that match TRBD1. The CDR3 sequence is 15 residues long. Germline values: CDR1 KGHSH, CDR2 LQKENI. J gave up 2 bases and V 6 bases, and 7 bases lay outside the gene matches. CDR3 residues: CASSPGQGMAYEQYF. For the CDR3, the DNA is TGTGCCAGCTCGCCGGGACAGGGGATGGCCTACGAGCAGTACTTC. The variable domain in full, with the rest retrieved from reference TRBV18 and TRBJ2-7, is NAGVMQNPRHLVRRRGQEARLRCSPMKGHSHVYWYRQLPEEGLKFMVYLQKENIIDESGMPKERFSAEFPKEGPSILRIQQVVRGDSAAYFCASSPGQGMAYEQYFGPGTRLTVT.

The chain has TRBV30 and TRBJ1-2; unclear D gene. CDR1 and CDR2 (germline): GTSNPN, SVGIG (reference sequence). V lost 8 bases to trimming and J lost 5 bases, with 6 bases between them. This CDR3 is built from 9 residues. The CDR3 coding sequence is TGTGCCGGCGGTTATGGCTACACCTTC. Its translation: CAGGYGYTF.

The V gene is TRBV5-6, the J gene TRBJ2-1; 7 bases agree with TRBD1. Trimming at V came to 0 bases and at J to 8 bases, leaving 5 bases not matched to a gene. Germline V CDR1 and CDR2: SGHDT, YYEEEE. CDR3 length equals 14 residues. The CDR3 is CASSLVRGHDEQFF. CDR3 coding DNA: TGTGCCAGCAGCTTGGTTAGGGGGCACGATGAGCAGTTCTTC.

This clone was counted only a few times. This chain connects TRBV19 to TRBJ1-5; perhaps TRBD1 as D (6 bases). This CDR3 is built from 18 residues. Per the germline V gene, CDR1 is LNHDA and CDR2 is SQIVND (reference sequence). Deletions cut 3 bases from V and 0 bases from J, with 18 bases between. Here the CDR3 reads CASSMEGLQGYSNQPQHF. The CDR3 coding sequence is TGTGCCAGTAGTATGGAGGGGTTACAGGGTTATAGCAATCAGCCCCAGCATTTT.

This clone has more than one count but fewer than ten. The chain employs TRBV14 and TRBJ2-3; a weak D match, TRBD1 (6 bases). Germline CDR1 SGHDN, CDR2 FVKESK. The CDR3 is made up of 19 amino acids. The germline V and J ends were trimmed by 0 bases and 2 bases, with 21 bases remaining between them. The DNA for the CDR3 is TGTGCCAGCAGCCAAGACCCTTTTCTCTGGGGGCAACTCACAGATACGCAGTATTTT. Amino acid sequence: CASSQDPFLWGQLTDTQYF.

Here the CDR3 reads CASSEYLQERAFF. The CDR3 nucleotides are TGTGCCAGCAGTGAATACCTACAGGAGAGAGCTTTCTTT. J is TRBJ1-1 and V is TRBV25-1; D might be TRBD1 (5 bases). The V end lost 0 bases, the J end lost 10 bases, and 12 bases lay between the germline ends. The CDR3 length is 13 residues. The V gene's germline CDR1 is MGHDK and CDR2 SYGVNS.

This clone was observed a handful of times. The gene calls are TRBV14 and TRBJ1-1; TRBD1 is a possible D gene (5 bases). V lost 2 bases to trimming and J lost 4 bases, with 11 bases between them. The V gene's germline CDR1 is SGHDN and CDR2 FVKESK. This CDR3 contains 14 residues. The CDR3 spells CASSQTRQGTEAFF. CDR3 bases: TGTGCCAGCAGCCAAACCAGGCAGGGCACTGAAGCTTTCTTT.

V and J are TRBV9 and TRBJ2-1, with TRBD2 identical over 10 bases. Germline-derived CDR1 and CDR2 are SGDLS and YYNGEE. The CDR3 runs 15 residues. Trimming cost V 3 bases and J 5 bases; bases outside gene matches: 5. This chain's CDR3 is CASSELAGTHNEQFF. CDR3 bases: TGTGCCAGCAGCGAACTAGCGGGAACCCACAATGAGCAGTTCTTC. The full variable domain, its missing parts supplied by reference TRBV9 and TRBJ2-1, is DSGVTQTPKHLITATGQRVTLRCSPRSGDLSVYWYQQSLDQGLQFLIQYYNGEERAKGNILERFSAQQFPDLHSELNLSSLELGDSALYFCASSELAGTHNEQFFGPGTRLTVL.

The chain joins TRBV11-2 to TRBJ1-2; unclear D gene. Trimming shortened V by 1 base and J by 1 base, and 4 bases separated the two germline ends. This CDR3 is 13 amino acids long. CDR1 is SGHAT, CDR2 FQNNGV, per germline. Here the CDR3 reads CASSLGFNYGYTF. CDR3 DNA: TGTGCCAGCAGCTTAGGGTTTAACTATGGCTACACCTTC.

The rearrangement uses TRBV21-1 and TRBJ2-1; the table names TRBD2, a call not compared with the DNA. TRBV21-1 is deemed a pseudogene. The length of the CDR3 is 12 residues. CDR3 coding DNA: TGTGCCAGCAGCAAAGCGGGACTAGTCTGTGTCTTC. Its translation: CASSKAGLVCVF.

The V gene is TRBV10-3, the J gene TRBJ1-3; D remains ambiguous. The CDR3 has 11 residues. V was trimmed by 9 bases and J by 2 bases, leaving 5 bases between them. The V gene's germline CDR1 is ENHRY and CDR2 SYGVKD. CDR3 sequence reads: CAIRAGNTIYF. CDR3 coding DNA: TGTGCCATTCGAGCTGGAAACACCATATATTTT.

In its sample, this clone was seen a few times. This rearrangement joins TRBV4-1 to TRBJ1-2, with a tentative D call TRBD1 (5 bases). The CDR3 is 13 residues long. CDR1 MGHRA and CDR2 YSYEKL come from the germline V gene. V lost 3 bases to trimming and J lost 3 bases, with 8 bases between them. CDR3 loop: CASSQQGDYGYTF. The CDR3 bases are TGCGCCAGCAGCCAGCAGGGAGACTATGGCTACACCTTC.

The rearrangement uses TRBV18 and TRBJ2-4; 7 bases match TRBD1. J gave up 5 bases and V 6 bases, and 10 bases lay outside the gene matches. The CDR3 is made up of 15 amino acids. Germline CDR1 and CDR2: KGHSH and LQKENI. The CDR3 DNA reads TGTGCCAGCTCCGTTCCCGGGACAGCGCAAAACATTCAGTACTTC. The encoded protein is CASSVPGTAQNIQYF.

The chain combines TRBV10-1 with TRBJ2-1, with D possibly being TRBD2 (6 bases). The CDR3 extends over 15 amino acids. In germline, CDR1 is WNHNN, CDR2 SYGVQD (reference sequence). The V end was cut by 3 bases, the J end by 5 bases, with 14 bases between. The CDR3 region has the DNA TGCGCCAGCAGTGACCCGGGGGTTCCGGACAATGAGCAGTTCTTC. Translation: CASSDPGVPDNEQFF.

The genes are TRBV10-3 and TRBJ1-2, with D unresolved. The V and J ends lost 2 bases and 4 bases respectively, with 8 bases between them. The CDR3 is 13 residues long. Germline V gene data show CDR1 as ENHRY and CDR2 as SYGVKD. In DNA form, the CDR3 reads TGTGCCATCAGTGAGGCAGAACCCTATGGCTACACCTTC. This encodes CAISEAEPYGYTF.

This clone was observed once. The chain uses TRBV19 and TRBJ1-2, with TRBD1 as a possible D gene (6 bases). The germline gives CDR1 LNHDA, CDR2 SQIVND (reference sequence). The length of the CDR3 is 11 residues. V shed 5 bases and J shed 8 bases, with 9 bases lying between them. The CDR3 bases are TGTGCCAGTAGTGACAGGCGGGGCTACACCTTC. Amino acids: CASSDRRGYTF.

The chain recombines TRBV19 with TRBJ2-1, with a possible D match to TRBD2 (6 bases). Germline V gene lookup returns CDR1 LNHDA and CDR2 SQIVND (reference sequence). V shed 1 base and J shed 4 bases, with 14 bases lying between them. There are 16 residues in the CDR3. CDR3 nucleotides: TGTGCCAGTAGTATAGCGGGAGTAGCGAGATACAATGAGCAGTTCTTC. Translated: CASSIAGVARYNEQFF.